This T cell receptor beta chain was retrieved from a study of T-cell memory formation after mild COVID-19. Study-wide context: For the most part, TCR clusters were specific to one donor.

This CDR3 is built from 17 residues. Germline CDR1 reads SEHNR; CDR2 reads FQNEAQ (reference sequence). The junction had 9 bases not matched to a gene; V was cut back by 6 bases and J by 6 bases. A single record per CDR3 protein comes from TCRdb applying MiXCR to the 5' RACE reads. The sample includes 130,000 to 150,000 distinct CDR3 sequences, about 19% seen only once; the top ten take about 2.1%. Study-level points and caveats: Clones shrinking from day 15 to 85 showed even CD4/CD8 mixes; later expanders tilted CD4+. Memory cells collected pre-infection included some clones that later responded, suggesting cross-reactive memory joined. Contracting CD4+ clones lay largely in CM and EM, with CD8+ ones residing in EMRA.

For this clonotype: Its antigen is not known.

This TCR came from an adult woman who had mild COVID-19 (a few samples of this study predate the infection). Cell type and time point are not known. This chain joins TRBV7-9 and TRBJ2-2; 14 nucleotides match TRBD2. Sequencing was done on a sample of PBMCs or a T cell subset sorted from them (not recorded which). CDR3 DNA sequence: TGTGCCAGCAGGACGGGGACTAGCGGGAGCTGGGCCGGGGAGCTGTTTTTT. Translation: CASRTGTSGSWAGELFF.